Shown below are 29 T cell receptor beta chains from a single sample sequenced in a study of cytotoxic CD8 clonotypes in ibrutinib-treated CLL. Measured with immunoSEQ multiplex PCR; TCRdb has only the in-frame clones, and not every one. The table records some 150,000 clones, over 60% of them present only once. The sample here was PBMCs, taken after 12 months of ibrutinib treatment. These TCRs come from a human donor with chronic lymphocytic leukemia.

The chain employs TRBV18 and TRBJ2-5; 8 nucleotides agree with TRBD1. V gave up 5 bases and J gave up 3 bases; unmatched junction bases: 5. Germline V CDR1 and CDR2: KGHSH, LQKENI. CDR3 size: 14 residues. The CDR3 nucleotides are TGTGCCAGCTCATCCCGGACAGGGAAAGAGACCCAGTACTTC. Translation gives CASSSRTGKETQYF. The variable domain in full, with the rest retrieved from reference TRBV18 and TRBJ2-5, is NAGVMQNPRHLVRRRGQEARLRCSPMKGHSHVYWYRQLPEEGLKFMVYLQKENIIDESGMPKERFSAEFPKEGPSILRIQQVVRGDSAAYFCASSSRTGKETQYFGPGTRLLVL.

This clone was seen only once. The chain recombines TRBV18 with TRBJ2-3; TRBD2 agrees at 9 bases. This CDR3 comprises 19 residues. The trim removed 0 bases at V and 6 bases at J, leaving 16 bases unmatched. Germline lookup yields CDR1 KGHSH and CDR2 LQKENI. CDR3 DNA: TGTGCCAGCTCACCACCCGCGGGAGGGCGTGCCCGTCCGTCGGATACGCAGTATTTT. It yields the protein CASSPPAGGRARPSDTQYF.

A word on this clone: The sample has other DNA sequences that encode this CDR3 too. The chain has TRBV11-2 and TRBJ2-3, with D possibly matching TRBD2 (6 bases). V was clipped by 4 bases and J by 0 bases, with 8 bases between them. CDR3 size: 14 residues. Looked up from germline, CDR1 is SGHAT and CDR2 is FQNNGV. This CDR3 reads CASSSGTSTDTQYF. The CDR3 DNA reads TGTGCCAGCAGCTCCGGGACTAGCACAGATACGCAGTATTTT.

V is TRBV5-1 and J is TRBJ2-7; D is possibly TRBD2 (6 bases). Looked up from germline, CDR1 is SGHRS and CDR2 is YFSETQ. This CDR3 has 18 residues. V was cut by 4 bases and J by 0 bases, with 23 bases left in between. Here the CDR3 DNA reads TGCGCCAGCAGCCCGGGACTGTCATCTCTGCTGATCTCCTACGAGCAGTACTTC. Encoded protein: CASSPGLSSLLISYEQYF. The full variable domain, its missing parts supplied by reference TRBV5-1 and TRBJ2-7, is KAGVTQTPRYLIKTRGQQVTLSCSPISGHRSVSWYQQTPGQGLQFLFEYFSETQRNKGNFPGRFSGRQFSNSRSEMNVSTLELGDSALYLCASSPGLSSLLISYEQYFGPGTRLTVT.

In this sample, this clone turned up a few times. The V gene is TRBV19, the J gene TRBJ1-6; unclear D gene. CDR3 size: 14 residues. Germline assignment: CDR1 LNHDA and CDR2 SQIVND (reference sequence). V was trimmed by 11 bases and J by 6 bases, leaving 17 bases between them. The chain's CDR3 is CAGFSHWGNSPLHF. As DNA, the CDR3 is TGTGCCGGCTTTTCCCACTGGGGTAATTCACCCCTCCACTTT.

The V gene is TRBV27, the J gene TRBJ2-1, with D maybe TRBD2 (5 bases). Germline V gene sequence: CDR1 MNHEY, CDR2 SMNVEV (reference sequence). This CDR3 is 15 amino acids long. Trimming removed 9 bases from V and 3 bases from J, with 18 bases in between. CDR3 region: CASAKADTYYNEQFF. As DNA, the CDR3 is TGTGCCAGTGCCAAAGCGGATACGTACTACAATGAGCAGTTCTTC.

The chain combines TRBV7-2 with TRBJ2-3; tentative D call: TRBD1 (5 bases). The CDR3 extends over 16 amino acids. Germline V gene data show CDR1 as SGHTA and CDR2 as FQGNSA. V lost 5 bases and J lost 2, with 17 bases in between. In DNA, the CDR3 is TGTGCCAGCAGCCCTAGGGGCGGCGGAGCCACAGATACGCAGTATTTT. This codes for CASSPRGGGATDTQYF.

This chain links TRBV9 with TRBJ2-5; the match to TRBD2 covers 13 bases. Germline CDR1 SGDLS, CDR2 YYNGEE. The V segment lost 0 bases and the J segment 2 bases; nucleotides outside the gene matches: 7. The CDR3 has 18 residues. CDR3 DNA: TGTGCCAGCAGCGTAGAGGAACTAGCGGGAGGGAAGCAAGAGACCCAGTACTTC. This gives the protein CASSVEELAGGKQETQYF.

The chain recombines TRBV27 with TRBJ2-6; no definite D call. CDR3 size: 15 residues. Germline values: CDR1 MNHEY, CDR2 SMNVEV (reference sequence). The ends were cut back, 0 bases at V and 3 bases at J, with 6 bases in the middle. DNA for the CDR3: TGTGCCAGCAGTTTATCAAGGGTTGGGGCCAACGTCCTGACTTTC. This gives the protein CASSLSRVGANVLTF.

V usage is TRBV11-2 and J usage is TRBJ2-2, with 8 nucleotides matching TRBD1. J gave up 7 bases and V 5 bases, and 12 bases lay outside the gene matches. Per the germline V gene, CDR1 is SGHAT and CDR2 is FQNNGV. CDR3 length: 16 residues. CDR3 sequence reads: CASSTMTGDVLGELFF. The CDR3 DNA reads TGTGCCAGCAGCACAATGACAGGGGATGTACTCGGGGAGCTGTTTTTT.

This chain joins TRBV30 and TRBJ1-2; D remains unclear. Germline-derived CDR1 and CDR2 are GTSNPN and SVGIG (reference sequence). V lost 1 base, J lost 5 bases, and 11 bases lay in between. The CDR3 is 13 amino acids. The CDR3 loop reads CAWSAALIYGYTF. CDR3 coding DNA: TGTGCCTGGAGTGCCGCTCTTATATATGGCTACACCTTC.

This chain uses TRBV5-1 with TRBJ2-1; 7 bases map to TRBD2. The CDR3 extends over 16 amino acids. Trimming removed 0 bases from V and 3 bases from J; junction bases left unmatched: 6. Germline assignment: CDR1 SGHRS and CDR2 YFSETQ. The CDR3 DNA is TGCGCCAGCAGCTTGGGCTCTAGCGGAGGCTACAATGAGCAGTTCTTC. Translated, it gives CASSLGSSGGYNEQFF.

The chain is built from TRBV15 and TRBJ2-1, with 13 bases aligning to TRBD2. V was pared by 4 bases and J by 7 bases, with 4 bases of the junction left unmatched. Germline values: CDR1 LNHNV, CDR2 YYDKDF (reference sequence). This CDR3 contains 15 residues. The CDR3 sequence: CATSKGLAGLNEQFF. CDR3 DNA: TGTGCCACCAGCAAGGGACTAGCGGGACTTAATGAGCAGTTCTTC.

The CDR3 region has the DNA TGTGCCAGCAGCCAAGATACGGGGAATGGCTACACCTTC. Translated, it gives CASSQDTGNGYTF. V gene TRBV4-2 combines with J gene TRBJ1-2; no definite D call. V lost 0 bases to trimming and J lost 6 bases, with 8 bases between them. Germline V gene data show CDR1 as LGHNA and CDR2 as YNFKEQ. CDR3 size: 13 residues.

This clone was observed a handful of times. The V gene is TRBV19, the J gene TRBJ1-1, with 7 positions matching TRBD1. Losses at the gene ends were 4 bases for V and 1 base for J; bases not matched to a gene: 3. The CDR3 totals 14 residues. Germline-derived CDR1 and CDR2 are LNHDA and SQIVND (reference sequence). Written as DNA, the CDR3 is TGTGCCAGTAGTACGAGACAGGGGAACACTGAAGCTTTCTTT. The encoded protein is CASSTRQGNTEAFF.

The rearrangement links TRBV4-2 to TRBJ2-5, with 9 bases identical to TRBD2. V lost 1 base, J lost 4 bases, and 7 bases stayed unmatched. CDR1 is LGHNA, CDR2 YNFKEQ, per germline. This CDR3 contains 16 residues. CDR3 DNA sequence: TGTGCCAGCAGCCAAGTGCTAGCGGGGTCTACAGAGACCCAGTACTTC. This translates into CASSQVLAGSTETQYF.

This chain joins TRBV7-2 and TRBJ2-1; 8 nucleotides line up with TRBD1. Germline V gene data show CDR1 as SGHTA and CDR2 as FQGNSA. The CDR3 totals 15 residues. Trimming removed 1 base from V and 4 bases from J; junction bases left unmatched: 3. CDR3 coding DNA: TGTGCCAGCAGCTTAGGACACAGGGGGTACAATGAGCAGTTCTTC. This sequence encodes CASSLGHRGYNEQFF.

In its sample, this clone was seen a few times. V gene TRBV19 combines with J gene TRBJ2-7, with TRBD2 matching 8 bases. The CDR3 runs to 15 residues. CDR1 is LNHDA and CDR2 is SQIVND in the germline V gene (reference sequence). J was trimmed by 3 bases and V by 4 bases; bases with no gene match: 8. This CDR3 is CASSTRLATDYEQYF. Written as DNA, the CDR3 is TGTGCCAGTAGTACGAGACTAGCGACAGACTACGAGCAGTACTTC.

This clone has more than one count but fewer than ten. The V and J genes are TRBV27 and TRBJ1-5; 7 bases fit TRBD1. The CDR3 is 14 amino acids. Trimming at V came to 6 bases and at J to 6 bases, leaving 8 bases not matched to a gene. CDR1 and CDR2 (germline): MNHEY, SMNVEV (reference sequence). DNA for the CDR3: TGTGCCAGCAGAGCGGGCAGGGGGAGTCAGCCCCAGCATTTT. It codes for CASRAGRGSQPQHF.

The rearrangement links TRBV27 to TRBJ2-2; D may be TRBD1 (6 bases). The CDR3 totals 15 residues. Trimming removed 7 bases at V and 4 bases at J, with 16 bases between. CDR1 and CDR2 (germline): MNHEY, SMNVEV (reference sequence). In DNA form, the CDR3 reads TGTGCCAGCACTGAGCATGGCAGGGGCACCGGGGAGCTGTTTTTT. It encodes CASTEHGRGTGELFF.

The J gene is TRBJ2-1, the V gene TRBV5-1, with 11 bases matching TRBD1. Germline trimming cut 0 bases from V and 2 bases from J; bases unmatched to any gene: 1. Germline V gene data show CDR1 as SGHRS and CDR2 as YFSETQ. The CDR3 is 16 residues long. CDR3 in amino acids: CASSLEGQGAYNEQFF. The CDR3 bases are TGCGCCAGCAGCTTGGAGGGACAGGGGGCCTACAATGAGCAGTTCTTC.

This clone turned up a few times. The gene calls are TRBV18 and TRBJ1-3; no firm D call. The V and J ends lost 2 bases and 3 bases respectively, with 8 bases between them. The V gene's germline CDR1 is KGHSH and CDR2 LQKENI. This CDR3 spans 14 amino acids. CDR3 region: CASSPIGSGNTIYF. CDR3 DNA sequence: TGTGCCAGCTCACCAATTGGCAGTGGAAACACCATATATTTT.

This clone was recorded a few times. The rearrangement uses TRBV5-4 and TRBJ1-1; D remains unclear. CDR1 and CDR2 (germline): SGHNT, YYREEE (reference sequence). V lost 6 bases to trimming and J lost 1 base, with 7 bases between them. There are 12 residues in the CDR3. The CDR3 here is CASNTPNTEAFF. The CDR3 region has the DNA TGTGCCAGCAACACACCGAACACTGAAGCTTTCTTT.

The CDR3 here is CASSYSPRPKINEQFF. Here the CDR3 DNA reads TGTGCCAGCAGCTATTCGCCCCGCCCGAAGATAAATGAGCAGTTCTTC. The V gene is TRBV7-2, the J gene TRBJ2-1; D unresolved. CDR1 and CDR2 from the germline V gene are SGHTA and FQGNSA. Deletions cut 4 bases from V and 7 bases from J, with 20 bases between. This CDR3 comprises 16 residues.

This clone was recorded a few times. The gene calls are TRBV11-2 and TRBJ2-7; TRBD1 might be the D (6 bases). Germline CDR1 SGHAT, CDR2 FQNNGV. The CDR3 is 15 amino acids. V gave up 5 bases and J gave up 4 bases, with 18 bases separating them. The CDR3 bases are TGTGCCAGCAGCAATGCCTGGGGGCTCACTTACGAGCAGTACTTC. This gives the protein CASSNAWGLTYEQYF.

This chain links TRBV6-5 with TRBJ2-3, with 9 bases aligning to TRBD1. With V trimmed by 10 bases and J by 1 base, 3 bases remained unmatched. The germline gives CDR1 MNHEY, CDR2 SVGAGI. This CDR3 comprises 13 residues. CDR3: CATRDRGTDTQYF. Here the CDR3 DNA reads TGTGCCACCCGGGACAGGGGCACAGATACGCAGTATTTT.

The genes are TRBV19 and TRBJ2-7, with 7 bases aligning to TRBD1. Looked up from germline, CDR1 is LNHDA and CDR2 is SQIVND (reference sequence). With V trimmed by 3 bases and J by 1 base, 3 bases remained unmatched. The CDR3 runs 14 residues. CDR3 sequence (DNA): TGTGCCAGTAGTATTCAGGGGGAGTCCTACGAGCAGTACTTC. Residues: CASSIQGESYEQYF.

J is TRBJ2-5 and V is TRBV19; TRBD2 aligns across 9 bases. The V gene's germline CDR1 is LNHDA and CDR2 SQIVND (reference sequence). V lost 5 bases, J lost 4 bases, and 14 bases stayed unmatched. This CDR3 has 17 amino acids. CDR3 sequence (DNA): TGTGCCAGTAGTCTCCGCTGGCTAGCGGGAATTGGAGAGACCCAGTACTTC. Its translation: CASSLRWLAGIGETQYF.

In this sample, this clone turned up a few times. This chain connects TRBV27 to TRBJ2-7, with 8 bases fitting TRBD2. Germline-derived CDR1 and CDR2 are MNHEY and SMNVEV (reference sequence). V lost 2 bases and J lost 2; bases outside the gene matches: 5. The CDR3 consists of 15 residues. CDR3 sequence: CASSLGGGLAYEQYF. DNA for the CDR3: TGTGCCAGCAGTTTAGGAGGGGGACTAGCCTACGAGCAGTACTTC.